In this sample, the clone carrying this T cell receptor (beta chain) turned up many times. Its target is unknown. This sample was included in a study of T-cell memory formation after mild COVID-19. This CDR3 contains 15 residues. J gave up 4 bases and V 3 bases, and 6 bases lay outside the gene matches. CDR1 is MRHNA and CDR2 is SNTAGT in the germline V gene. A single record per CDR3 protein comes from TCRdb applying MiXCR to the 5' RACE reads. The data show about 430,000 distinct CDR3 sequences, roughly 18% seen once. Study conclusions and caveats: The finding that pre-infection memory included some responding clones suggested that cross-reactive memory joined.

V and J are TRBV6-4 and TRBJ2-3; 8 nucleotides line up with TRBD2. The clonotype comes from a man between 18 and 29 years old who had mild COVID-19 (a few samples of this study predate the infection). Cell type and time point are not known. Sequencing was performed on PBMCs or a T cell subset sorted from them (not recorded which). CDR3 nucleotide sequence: TGTGCCAGCAGTGATGGAGCGGGGGCTTCAGATACGCAGTATTTT. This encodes CASSDGAGASDTQYF.